These T cell receptor beta chains were read from a single sample in a study of blood T cell repertoires in COVID-19. Some clones are missing from TCRdb's copy, which holds only in-frame ones; the method was immunoSEQ multiplex PCR. The sample lists 45,000 to 65,000 clones; more than 85% were seen once. Specimen: peripheral blood. These receptors were obtained from a man aged 45 to 65 with acute or convalescent COVID-19. Both conserved end residues are part of each CDR3. D genes are given only for firm matches. Clone sizes are given selectively: once, few, many, or a class where the clone is expanded.

clone size | J gene | D gene | V gene | CDR3 DNA | CDR3 protein
. | TRBJ2-1 | TRBD2 | TRBV5-6 | TGTGCCAGCAGCTTGACTGGGACTAGCGGGCAATACAATGAGCAGTTCTTC | CASSLTGTSGQYNEQFF
. | TRBJ2-3 | . | TRBV7-6 | TGTGCCAGCAGCTTCCAGTTTCCTGGAGATACGCAGTATTTT | CASSFQFPGDTQYF
. | TRBJ1-3 | TRBD1 | TRBV3-1/TRBV3-2 | TGTGCCAGCAGCCAACAGACAGGGCGGAGTAACACCATATATTTT | CASSQQTGRSNTIYF
once | TRBJ1-2 | . | TRBV5-1 | TGCGCCAGCAGCTTGGAAGGGGCCTATGGCTACACCTTC | CASSLEGAYGYTF
. | TRBJ2-7 | . | TRBV9 | TGTGCCAGCAGCCCTCTTCTCGAAGGAGCCTCCGAGCAGTACTTC | CASSPLLEGASEQYF
. | TRBJ2-7 | . | TRBV2 | TGTGCCAGCAGAAAAACGGCAGGGACTGTAACCTACGAGCAGTACTTC | CASRKTAGTVTYEQYF
. | TRBJ2-7 | TRBD1 | TRBV7-9 | TGTGCCAGCAGCTCCCGGGACAGGGGGTCGGAGCAGTACTTC | CASSSRDRGSEQYF
. | TRBJ2-2 | . | TRBV19 | TGTGCCAGTCACAGGGTCACCGGGGAGCTGTTTTTT | CASHRVTGELFF
. | TRBJ2-1 | TRBD2 | TRBV10-1 | TGCGCCAGCAGTGAGGTTATGACTAGCGGGATCTTTAGGAATGAGCAGTTCTTC | CASSEVMTSGIFRNEQFF
. | TRBJ2-3 | TRBD2 | TRBV9 | TGTGCCAGCAGCGCTCTAGCGGGAGGGTTTAGGGATACGCAGTATTTT | CASSALAGGFRDTQYF